This T cell receptor (beta chain) appears in the sequencing data of a study of spatial heterogeneity in lung cancer (dated by TCRdb to between 2018 and 2021). Background on the whole study: More beta-chain than alpha-chain transcripts were consistently detected, likely reflecting higher beta-chain transcript abundance. In the raw uncorrected reads, each unique combination of TCR and UMI appeared more than ten times on average. The study quantitatively compared TCR alpha and beta repertoires across multiple tumor regions, matched nontumor lung and blood in non-small cell lung cancer. TCR repertoire features were related to nonsynonymous mutation counts determined by whole-exome sequencing of tumor tissue. Both alpha and beta chains were TCR-sequenced in samples taken at surgery, namely 220 tumor regions, around 70 matched nontumor lung samples and roughly 56 PBMC samples. What the work shows at the level of the full study, not this receptor alone: Additional single-cell paired TCR alpha and beta sequencing was considered necessary to confirm, at a functional level, the hypothesis that regional TCRs recognize regional mutations.

Cut back by 1 base and 7 bases, the V and J ends lie 22 bases apart. Per the germline V gene (reference sequence), SEHNR is the CDR1 and FQNEAQ is the CDR2. The CDR3 contains 17 residues, cysteine and phenylalanine counted. The kept DNA is CDR3 alone, 51 bases in frame from the first base. Library prep was done by 5' RACE. Sequencing relied on a NextSeq 500. To allow correction of PCR and sequencing errors, the TCR library protocol tagged every TCR cDNA molecule with a unique molecular identifier. The original methods were these. Decombinator tools were used for TCR identification, UMI-based error correction and CDR3 extraction. TCRs above a frequency of 2 per 1,000, corresponding to the top 1% of the tumor frequency distribution, were defined as expanded. Each repertoire was subsampled 100 times to 5,000 TCRs, after which Renyi diversity was computed with the R vegan package. To build CDR3 similarity networks, amino acid triplet string-kernel similarity was used, and CDR3s were connected when their pairwise similarity was above 0.82. TCRdb reprocessed the public reads (quality trimming at Q25 with fastp, clone calling with MiXCR) and kept in-frame beta chains. Every CDR3 protein is listed once, alongside the most common genes and DNA of its rows. In this record, the V and J calls reflect TCRdb's handling and not the investigators' own analysis. This sample gives approximately 1,900 distinct CDR3 sequences in total; about 7.8% of them show up just once. The ten biggest clones cover around a fifth of the sample.

Taking its sample share into account, this clonotype is medium-sized (0.01 to 0.1%). Its antigen is still unknown. No quality values exist for individual bases; no much larger clone is one base distant. This beta chain was picked up by a library intended for alpha chains and is off target, so its count carries little meaning. Read against the paper, the sample's time point label means: sample taken at primary tumor resection. Without any cell sorting, TCR sequencing was performed on whole RNA extracted either from tumor and nontumor lung tissue or from cryopreserved PBMC samples. Samples were obtained from fewer than 80 patients with early-stage, untreated non-small cell lung cancer from the lung TRACERx cohort. Only patients with enough RNA available from two or more tumor regions were chosen for TCR sequencing. Before selection, tumor and adjacent nontumor lung specimens were reviewed by a lung pathologist.

The TCR was taken from a male donor with early-stage non-small cell lung cancer. This specimen was normal lung tissue next to the tumor, taken at surgery. The rearranged chain carries TRBV7-9 and TRBJ1-2; the D gene remains uncertain. At the DNA level, the sequence is TGTGCCAGCAGCTTAGACGACGGACGAGAGAGAATAAGTGGCTACACCTTC. This encodes CASSLDDGRERISGYTF.